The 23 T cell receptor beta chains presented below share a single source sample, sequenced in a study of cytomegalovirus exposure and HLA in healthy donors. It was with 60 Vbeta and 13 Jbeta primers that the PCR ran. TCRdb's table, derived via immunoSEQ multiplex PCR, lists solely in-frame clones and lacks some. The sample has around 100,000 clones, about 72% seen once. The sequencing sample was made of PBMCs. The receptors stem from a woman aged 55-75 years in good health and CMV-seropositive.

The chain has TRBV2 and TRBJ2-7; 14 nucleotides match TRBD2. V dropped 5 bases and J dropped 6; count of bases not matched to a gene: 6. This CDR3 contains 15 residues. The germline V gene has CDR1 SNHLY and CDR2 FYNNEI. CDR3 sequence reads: CASSSYGTSGGEQYF. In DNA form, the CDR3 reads TGTGCCAGCAGTTCCTACGGGACTAGCGGGGGCGAGCAGTACTTC.

The CDR3 region is CASSQESSGRGKETQYF. The CDR3 DNA is TGTGCCAGCAGCCAAGAATCCAGCGGGAGAGGAAAAGAGACCCAGTACTTC. The J gene is TRBJ2-5, the V gene TRBV4-2; TRBD2 aligns across 8 bases. The V gene end was trimmed by 0 bases and the J gene end by 3 bases; junction bases not matched to a gene: 9. The CDR3 totals 17 residues. In germline, CDR1 is LGHNA, CDR2 YNFKEQ.

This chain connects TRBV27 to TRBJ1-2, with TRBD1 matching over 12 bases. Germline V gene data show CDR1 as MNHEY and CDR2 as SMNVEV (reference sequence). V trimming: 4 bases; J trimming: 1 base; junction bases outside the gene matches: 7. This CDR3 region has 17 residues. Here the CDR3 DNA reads TGTGCCAGCAGTTCCCGGGACAGGGGGCTCTATAACTATGGCTACACCTTC. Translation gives CASSSRDRGLYNYGYTF.

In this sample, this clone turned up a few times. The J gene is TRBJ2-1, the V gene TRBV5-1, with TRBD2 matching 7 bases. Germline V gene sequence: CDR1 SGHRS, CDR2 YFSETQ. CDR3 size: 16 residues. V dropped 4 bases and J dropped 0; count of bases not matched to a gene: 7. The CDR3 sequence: CASSPRDYSSYNEQFF. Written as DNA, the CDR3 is TGCGCCAGCAGCCCTCGGGACTATAGCTCCTACAATGAGCAGTTCTTC.

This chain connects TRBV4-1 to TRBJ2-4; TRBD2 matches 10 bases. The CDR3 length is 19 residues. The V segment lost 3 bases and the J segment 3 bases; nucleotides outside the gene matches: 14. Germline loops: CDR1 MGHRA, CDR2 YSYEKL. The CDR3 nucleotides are TGCGCCAGCAGCCAGGTTCTAGCGGGAGTATCGGGGGGCAAAAACATTCAGTACTTC. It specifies CASSQVLAGVSGGKNIQYF.

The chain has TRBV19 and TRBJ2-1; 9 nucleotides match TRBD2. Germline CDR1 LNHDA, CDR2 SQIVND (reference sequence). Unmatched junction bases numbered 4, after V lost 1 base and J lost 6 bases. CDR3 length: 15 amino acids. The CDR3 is CASSIALAGPNEQFF. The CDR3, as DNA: TGTGCCAGTAGTATAGCGCTAGCGGGGCCCAATGAGCAGTTCTTC.

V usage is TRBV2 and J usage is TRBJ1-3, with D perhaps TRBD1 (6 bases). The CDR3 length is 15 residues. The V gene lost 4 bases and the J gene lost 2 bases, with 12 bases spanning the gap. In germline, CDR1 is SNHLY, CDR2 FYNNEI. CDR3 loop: CASSVSGTPGNTIYF. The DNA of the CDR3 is TGTGCCAGCAGTGTGTCCGGGACACCTGGAAACACCATATATTTT.

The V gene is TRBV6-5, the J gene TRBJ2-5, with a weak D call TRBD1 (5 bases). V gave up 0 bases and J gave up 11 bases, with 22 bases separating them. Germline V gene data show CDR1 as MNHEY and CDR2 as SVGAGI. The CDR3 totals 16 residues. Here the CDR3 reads CASSYSPHAQGSVQYF. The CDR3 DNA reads TGTGCCAGCAGTTACTCGCCCCATGCCCAGGGCTCCGTGCAGTACTTC.

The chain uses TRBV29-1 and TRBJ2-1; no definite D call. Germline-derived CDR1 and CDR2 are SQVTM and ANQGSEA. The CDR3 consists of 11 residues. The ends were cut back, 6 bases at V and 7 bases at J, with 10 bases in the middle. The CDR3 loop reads CSVRWANEQFF. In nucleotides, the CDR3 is TGCAGCGTCCGGTGGGCAAATGAGCAGTTCTTC.

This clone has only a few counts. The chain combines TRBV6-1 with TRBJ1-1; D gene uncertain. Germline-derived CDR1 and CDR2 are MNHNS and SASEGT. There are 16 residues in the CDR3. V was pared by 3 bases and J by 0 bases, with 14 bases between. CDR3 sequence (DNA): TGTGCCAGCAGTGATTTTGAGTTCACCCTGAACACTGAAGCTTTCTTT. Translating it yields CASSDFEFTLNTEAFF.

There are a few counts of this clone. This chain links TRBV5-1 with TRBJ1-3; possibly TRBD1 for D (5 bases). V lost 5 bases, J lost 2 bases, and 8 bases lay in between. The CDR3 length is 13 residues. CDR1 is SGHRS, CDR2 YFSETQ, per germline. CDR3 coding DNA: TGCGCCAGCAGTATGGGGCCTGGAAACACCATATATTTT. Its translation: CASSMGPGNTIYF.

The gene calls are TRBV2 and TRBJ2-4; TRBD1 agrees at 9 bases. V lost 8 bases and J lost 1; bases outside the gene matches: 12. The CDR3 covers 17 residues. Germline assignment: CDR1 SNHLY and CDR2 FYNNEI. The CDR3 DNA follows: TGTGCCAGCGACCTTCCGGGACAGGGAGCGGCCAAAAACATTCAGTACTTC. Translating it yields CASDLPGQGAAKNIQYF.

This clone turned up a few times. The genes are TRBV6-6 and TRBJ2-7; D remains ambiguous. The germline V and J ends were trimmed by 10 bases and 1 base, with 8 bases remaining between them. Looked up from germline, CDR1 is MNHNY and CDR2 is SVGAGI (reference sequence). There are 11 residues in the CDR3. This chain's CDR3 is CATTWSYEQYF. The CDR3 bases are TGTGCCACAACATGGTCCTACGAGCAGTACTTC.

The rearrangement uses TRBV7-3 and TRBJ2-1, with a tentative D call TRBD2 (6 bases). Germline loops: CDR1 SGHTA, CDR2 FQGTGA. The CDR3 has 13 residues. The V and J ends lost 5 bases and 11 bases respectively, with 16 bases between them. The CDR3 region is CASSQGRREKQFF. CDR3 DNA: TGTGCCAGCAGCCAGGGACGACGGGAGAAGCAGTTCTTC.

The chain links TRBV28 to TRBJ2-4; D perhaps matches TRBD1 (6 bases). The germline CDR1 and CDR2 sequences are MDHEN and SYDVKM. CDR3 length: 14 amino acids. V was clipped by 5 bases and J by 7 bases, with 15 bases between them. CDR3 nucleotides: TGTGCCAGCAGTCCAGGACAGCCGGGGAACATTCAGTACTTC. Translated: CASSPGQPGNIQYF.

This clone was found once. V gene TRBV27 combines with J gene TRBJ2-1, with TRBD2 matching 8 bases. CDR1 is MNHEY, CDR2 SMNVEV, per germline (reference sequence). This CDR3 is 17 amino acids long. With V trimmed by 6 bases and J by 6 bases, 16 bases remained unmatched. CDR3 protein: CASSSSGRVTLGNEQFF. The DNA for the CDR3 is TGTGCCAGCAGCTCAAGCGGGAGAGTCACCTTGGGCAATGAGCAGTTCTTC.

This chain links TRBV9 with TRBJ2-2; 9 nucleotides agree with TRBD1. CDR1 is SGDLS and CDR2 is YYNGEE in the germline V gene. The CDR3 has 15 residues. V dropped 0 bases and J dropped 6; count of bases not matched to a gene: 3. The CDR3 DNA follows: TGTGCCAGCAGCGTAGATAGACAGGGGGCCGGGGAGCTGTTTTTT. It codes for CASSVDRQGAGELFF.

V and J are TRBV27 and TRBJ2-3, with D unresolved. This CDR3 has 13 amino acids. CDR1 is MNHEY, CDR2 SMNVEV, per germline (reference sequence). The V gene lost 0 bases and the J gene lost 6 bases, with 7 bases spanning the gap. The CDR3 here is CASSLSTRDTQYF. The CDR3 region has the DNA TGTGCCAGCAGTTTATCGACACGTGATACGCAGTATTTT.

In nucleotides, the CDR3 is TGTGCCAGCAGCGCAGGGGTGTCTAGCGGGATCCACGAGCAGTACTTC. Its protein product is CASSAGVSSGIHEQYF. The rearrangement uses TRBV9 and TRBJ2-7; 9 nucleotides agree with TRBD2. The J segment lost 5 bases and the V segment lost 3 bases, leaving 12 bases of the junction unmatched. The germline gives CDR1 SGDLS, CDR2 YYNGEE. This CDR3 spans 16 amino acids.

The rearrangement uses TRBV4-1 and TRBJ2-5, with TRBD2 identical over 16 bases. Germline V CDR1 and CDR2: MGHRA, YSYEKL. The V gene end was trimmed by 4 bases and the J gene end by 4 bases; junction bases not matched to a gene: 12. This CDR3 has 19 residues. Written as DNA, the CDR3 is TGCGCCAGCAGCCCCACGAACCGGGGACTAGCGGGAGGGGGAGAGACCCAGTACTTC. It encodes CASSPTNRGLAGGGETQYF.

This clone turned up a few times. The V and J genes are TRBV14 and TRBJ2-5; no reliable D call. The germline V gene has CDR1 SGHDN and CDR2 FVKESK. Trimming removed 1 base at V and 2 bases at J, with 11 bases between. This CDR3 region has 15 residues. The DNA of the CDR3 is TGTGCCAGCAGCCAAGTTTTTGCGGCTCAAGAGACCCAGTACTTC. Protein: CASSQVFAAQETQYF.

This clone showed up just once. The CDR3 DNA follows: TGTGCCAGCAGAATAGGACAGGGGAAGACAGATACGCAGTATTTT. It specifies CASRIGQGKTDTQYF. The genes are TRBV6-5 and TRBJ2-3, with 9 bases lining up with TRBD1. The CDR3 is made up of 15 amino acids. J was trimmed by 3 bases and V by 6 bases; bases with no gene match: 7. Germline V lookup: CDR1 MNHEY, CDR2 SVGAGI.

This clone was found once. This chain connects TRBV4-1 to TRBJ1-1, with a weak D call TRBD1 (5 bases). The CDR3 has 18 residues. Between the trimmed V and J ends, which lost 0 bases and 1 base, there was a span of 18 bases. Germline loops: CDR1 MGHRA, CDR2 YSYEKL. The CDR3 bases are TGCGCCAGCAGCCAAGAGTCTTATCTAGGGGTCCCGAACACTGAAGCTTTCTTT. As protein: CASSQESYLGVPNTEAFF.